Listed below are T cell receptor beta chains from one sample, sequenced in a study of blood T cell repertoires in COVID-19. This table comes from immunoSEQ multiplex PCR, and its TCRdb copy is limited to in-frame clones, with some not included. This sample has 150,000 to 200,000 clones, with around nine tenths found just once. The sequencing input was peripheral blood. The origin of the receptors is a man between 60 and 75 years old with active or convalescent COVID-19. CDR3s include the opening cysteine and the closing phenylalanine or tryptophan. A D gene is named only where the DNA matches it firmly. Rows give clone size only sometimes, using once, few, many, or a class for an expanded clone.

d_call j_call v_call clone_size cdr3_nt cdr3_aa
TRBD1 TRBJ1-5 TRBV19 - TGTGCCAGTACCGCCAGGACAGGGGGTCTTCAGCCCCAGCATTTT CASTARTGGLQPQHF
TRBD1 TRBJ1-5 TRBV6-6 - TGTGCCAGCAGTGACGGCAGGGGGCAAGGTCAGCCCCAGCATTTT CASSDGRGQGQPQHF
TRBD1 TRBJ1-3 TRBV6-5 - TGTGCCAGCAGTTACTCCGCGGACAGGCTTGGAAACACCATATATTTT CASSYSADRLGNTIYF
TRBD1 TRBJ1-2 TRBV28 - TGTGCCAGCAGTTTATACCCACAGGGGAACTATGGCTACACCTTC CASSLYPQGNYGYTF
- TRBJ1-1 TRBV28 - TGTGCCAGCAGTTTGCAGGGGTCTTGGGACACTGAAGCTTTCTTT CASSLQGSWDTEAFF
TRBD1 TRBJ1-6 TRBV6-1 - TGTGCCAGCAGTGAACTGGGACAGGGAAATTCACCCCTCCACTTT CASSELGQGNSPLHF
- TRBJ1-3 TRBV3-1/TRBV3-2 - TGTGCCAGCAGCCAAGTAAGTGGCATCTCTGGAAACACCATATATTTT CASSQVSGISGNTIYF
TRBD1 TRBJ1-3 TRBV14 - TGTGCCAGCAGCCAACTACAGGGGGGCGGAAACACCATATATTTT CASSQLQGGGNTIYF
- TRBJ1-5 TRBV13 - TGTGCCAGCAGCTTTAAGGGGGTTCAGCCCCAGCATTTT CASSFKGVQPQHF
- TRBJ1-1 TRBV10-3 - TGTGCCATCAAATTCGGCACTGAAGCTTTCTTT CAIKFGTEAFF
- TRBJ1-1 TRBV5-8 - TGTGCCAGCAGCTTGGTAACGGTGAACACTGAAGCTTTCTTT CASSLVTVNTEAFF
- TRBJ1-3 TRBV7-2 - TGTGCCAGCAGCCGGACAGTCTCTGGAAACACCATATATTTT CASSRTVSGNTIYF
- TRBJ1-1 TRBV4-1 - TGCGCCAGCAGCCAAGACGAAGGGGGCACTGAAGCTTTCTTT CASSQDEGGTEAFF
TRBD2 TRBJ2-2 TRBV7-2 - TGTGCCAGCAGCTTATGGGCGGGAGAGTCAACCGGGGAGCTGTTTTTT CASSLWAGESTGELFF
TRBD1 TRBJ2-1 TRBV5-1 - TGCGCCAGCAGCTTGGGACAGGGGGCGAGCGAGCAGTTCTTC CASSLGQGASEQFF
- TRBJ1-5 TRBV18 - TGTGCCAGCTCGCAAAAATCGGGGGGCAATCAGCCCCAGCATTTT CASSQKSGGNQPQHF
TRBD1 TRBJ1-4 TRBV7-7 - TGTGCCAGCAGCTTAGGGACAGGGGCTAATGAAAAACTGTTTTTT CASSLGTGANEKLFF
TRBD1 TRBJ1-2 TRBV24-1 - TGTGCCACCAGTGAGAAGACAGGGGCAGGCTACACCTTC CATSEKTGAGYTF
- TRBJ2-7 TRBV4-1 - TGCGCCAGCAGCCAAGTTCAGGGGGGCGACGAGCAGTACTTC CASSQVQGGDEQYF
- TRBJ1-5 TRBV27 - TGTGCCAGCAGTCATTGGCCCTACAGGGATCCGTACAATCAGCCCCAGCATTTT CASSHWPYRDPYNQPQHF
TRBD1 TRBJ1-1 TRBV5-1 once TGCGCCAGCAGTCCAGCGGGGACAGGGGGCGAAAGGAACACTGAAGCTTTCTTT CASSPAGTGGERNTEAFF
TRBD2 TRBJ2-1 TRBV2 few TGTGCCAGCAGTGCGGGGCTAGCGGGAGTATTTGAGCAGTTCTTC CASSAGLAGVFEQFF
TRBD1 TRBJ2-7 TRBV19 few TGTGCCAGTAGGGACAGGGGTAGCTCCTACGAGCAGTACTTC CASRDRGSSYEQYF
- TRBJ1-1 TRBV7-6 once TGTGCCAGCAGTAGAGGGAGATACACTGAAGCTTTCTTT CASSRGRYTEAFF
TRBD1 TRBJ1-5 TRBV3-1/TRBV3-2 once TGTGCCAGCAGCCATGGACAGGGTGGGCAGCCCCAGCATTTT CASSHGQGGQPQHF
- TRBJ2-7 TRBV6-5 - TGTGCCAGCAGCGTTTTCGGGAGTTCCGGCGAGCAGTACTTC CASSVFGSSGEQYF
TRBD2 TRBJ2-7 TRBV6-6 - TGTGCCAGCAGTTTGACTAGCGGGAGGCGTGACGAGCAGTACTTC CASSLTSGRRDEQYF
- TRBJ2-7 TRBV19 - TGTGCCAGTAGTATCACACAGGGATCGGGAGGATACGAGCAGTACTTC CASSITQGSGGYEQYF
- TRBJ1-1 TRBV3-1/TRBV3-2 few TGTGCCAGCAGCCAAGAGGGAGGGCTTGGGGGGCGGCAAGCTTTCTTT CASSQEGGLGGRQAFF
- TRBJ1-1 TRBV25-1 - TGTGCCAGCAGTGAGGTAACGGGGAACACTGAAGCTTTCTTT CASSEVTGNTEAFF
TRBD2 TRBJ2-1 TRBV3-1/TRBV3-2 - TGTGCCAGCAGACCCAGCGGGATAAACAATGAGCAGTTCTTC CASRPSGINNEQFF
- TRBJ2-5 TRBV7-2 - TGTGCCAGCAGCTTAGTCGCAGGCCGCCAAGAGACCCAGTACTTC CASSLVAGRQETQYF
- TRBJ2-2 TRBV5-1 - TGCGCCAGCAGCCAAACGTTCGGGACGAACACCGGGGAGCTGTTTTTT CASSQTFGTNTGELFF
TRBD1 TRBJ1-6 TRBV10-3 - TGTGCCATCCGGACAGGGGAGTACAATTCACCCCTCCACTTT CAIRTGEYNSPLHF
- TRBJ2-3 TRBV15 - TGTGCCACCAGCAGAAGCCGAAATCCGGGATCTTTCACAGATACGCAGTATTTT CATSRSRNPGSFTDTQYF
TRBD1 TRBJ1-2 TRBV2 few TGTGCCAGCAGTCCTGGGACAGGGCACCGTGGCTACACCTTC CASSPGTGHRGYTF
- TRBJ1-2 TRBV3-1/TRBV3-2 few TGTGCCAGCAGCCAAGACCGCCAGGTCACGTCGGGCTACACCTTC CASSQDRQVTSGYTF
- TRBJ1-2 TRBV4-1 - TGCGCCAGCAGCCAAGAGCAGGGATTCGCCTATGGCTACACCTTC CASSQEQGFAYGYTF
TRBD2 TRBJ2-3 TRBV5-1 - TGCGCCAGCAGCTTACTAGCGGACACAGATACGCAGTATTTT CASSLLADTDTQYF
TRBD2 TRBJ2-3 TRBV7-9 - TGTGCCAGCAGCTTAGGCCACCCCGGGGGGTCGGGTACGCAGTATTTT CASSLGHPGGSGTQYF
- TRBJ1-5 TRBV3-1/TRBV3-2 - TGTGCCAGCAGCCTTTATAGCAATCAGCCCCAGCATTTT CASSLYSNQPQHF
- TRBJ1-4 TRBV11-2 - TGTGCCAGCAGCTTAGATGTGGGGCATCGTGAAAAACTGTTTTTT CASSLDVGHREKLFF